The 3 T cell receptor beta chains below were found in one sample sequenced in a study of CD8+ T cells in alopecia areata. cDNA reverse transcribed from extracted RNA served as the sequencing template. Sequencing was performed with immunoSEQ multiplex PCR; in TCRdb, only in-frame clones are kept and a portion is missing. The sample shows about 110,000 clones, 55% to 60% of them seen only once. The sample consisted of NKG2D-low CD8+ T cells sorted from blood. These receptors were collected from a human donor with alopecia areata.

In its sample, this clone was seen a few times. This rearrangement joins TRBV27 to TRBJ2-1; D remains ambiguous. V was clipped by 6 bases and J by 4 bases, with 4 bases between them. The germline V gene encodes CDR1 MNHEY and CDR2 SMNVEV (reference sequence). The length of the CDR3 is 11 residues. CDR3: CASRRYNEQFF. CDR3 in DNA: TGTGCCAGCAGGCGATACAATGAGCAGTTCTTC.

This clone has more than one count but fewer than ten. The rearrangement uses TRBV7-8 and TRBJ1-5, with D possibly being TRBD1 (6 bases). V was trimmed by 1 base and J by 6 bases, leaving 16 bases between them. The CDR3 has 16 amino acids. The germline V gene has CDR1 SGHVS and CDR2 FQNEAQ. The CDR3 spells CASSLEWGPKGQPQHF. For the CDR3, the DNA is TGTGCCAGCAGCTTAGAATGGGGGCCCAAGGGTCAGCCCCAGCATTTT.

This chain joins TRBV7-2 and TRBJ2-3; 9 nucleotides align to TRBD1. CDR1 and CDR2 from the germline V gene are SGHTA and FQGNSA. J was trimmed by 5 bases and V by 1 base; bases with no gene match: 7. The CDR3 spans 16 residues. Here the CDR3 reads CASSLEWGQGQDTQYF. The CDR3 coding sequence is TGTGCCAGCAGCTTAGAATGGGGACAGGGTCAAGATACGCAGTATTTT.